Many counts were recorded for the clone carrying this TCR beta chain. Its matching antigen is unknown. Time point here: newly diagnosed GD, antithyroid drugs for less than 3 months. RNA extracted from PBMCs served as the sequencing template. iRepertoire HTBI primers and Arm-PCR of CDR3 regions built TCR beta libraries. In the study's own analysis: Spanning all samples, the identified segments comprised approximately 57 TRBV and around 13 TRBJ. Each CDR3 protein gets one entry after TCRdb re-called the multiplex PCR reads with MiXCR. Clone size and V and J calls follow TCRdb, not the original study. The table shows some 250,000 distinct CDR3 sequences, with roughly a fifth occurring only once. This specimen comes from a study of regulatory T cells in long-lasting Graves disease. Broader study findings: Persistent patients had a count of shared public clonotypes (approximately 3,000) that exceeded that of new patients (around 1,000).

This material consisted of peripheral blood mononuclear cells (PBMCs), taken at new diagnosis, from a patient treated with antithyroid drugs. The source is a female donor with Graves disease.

This chain's CDR3 is CASSLEVGRPRAFF. CDR3 DNA: TGTGCCAGCAGCTTAGAGGTCGGTCGCCCTAGAGCTTTCTTT. V usage is TRBV11-3 and J usage is TRBJ1-1, with D unresolved. V lost 0 bases and J 10 bases, leaving 15 bases between the germline ends. CDR1 is SGHNT, CDR2 YENEEA, per germline. The CDR3 is 14 amino acids.